This entry lists 31 T cell receptor beta chains sequenced from one sample in a study of blood T cell repertoires in COVID-19. TCRdb's table, derived via immunoSEQ multiplex PCR, lists solely in-frame clones and lacks some. Of fewer than 150,000 clones listed, about 83% are singletons. Material: peripheral blood. The receptors stem from a woman in her forties with acute or convalescent COVID-19.

The V call is TRBV27, the J call TRBJ1-6; D uncertain. V lost 9 bases and J 5 bases, leaving 17 bases between the germline ends. The CDR3 length is 15 residues. Germline CDR1 is MNHEY and CDR2 is SMNVEV (reference sequence). The CDR3 DNA reads as TGTGCCAGTCGTGGTGCAGGTCCAAATAATTCACCCCTCCACTTT. This codes for CASRGAGPNNSPLHF.

CDR3 in DNA: TGTGCCAGTAGTATAGATAGTAGCGGTTCTTCCTACGAGCAGTACTTC. It is translated as CASSIDSSGSSYEQYF. This sequence joins TRBV19 and TRBJ2-7, with D perhaps TRBD2 (6 bases). The germline V gene has CDR1 LNHDA and CDR2 SQIVND (reference sequence). This CDR3 contains 16 residues. Deletions cut 0 bases from V and 1 base from J, with 13 bases between.

The chain uses TRBV5-6 and TRBJ1-4; TRBD1 might be the D (6 bases). CDR3 size: 15 residues. With 1 base removed from V and 2 bases from J, the gap between germline ends came to 9 bases. CDR1 and CDR2 (germline): SGHDT, YYEEEE. The CDR3 nucleotides read TGTGCCAGCAGCTTGACAGGGATGACTAATGAAAAACTGTTTTTT. Protein sequence: CASSLTGMTNEKLFF. Full variable domain (remainder filled in from reference TRBV5-6 and TRBJ1-4): DAGVTQSPTHLIKTRGQQVTLRCSPKSGHDTVSWYQQALGQGPQFIFQYYEEEERQRGNFPDRFSGHQFPNYSSELNVNALLLGDSALYLCASSLTGMTNEKLFFGSGTQLSVL.

This rearrangement joins TRBV9 to TRBJ2-5; 11 bases are a match to TRBD2. This CDR3 has 15 amino acids. Trimming cost V 0 bases and J 3 bases; bases outside gene matches: 1. CDR1 and CDR2 (germline): SGDLS, YYNGEE. The CDR3 protein is CASSVGLAGKETQYF. The CDR3 DNA sequence: TGTGCCAGCAGCGTAGGACTAGCGGGAAAAGAGACCCAGTACTTC. The entire variable domain, with the rest obtained from reference TRBV9 and TRBJ2-5, is as follows: DSGVTQTPKHLITATGQRVTLRCSPRSGDLSVYWYQQSLDQGLQFLIQYYNGEERAKGNILERFSAQQFPDLHSELNLSSLELGDSALYFCASSVGLAGKETQYFGPGTRLLVL.

The gene calls are TRBV30 and TRBJ2-7; TRBD2 matches at 9 bases. Germline values: CDR1 GTSNPN, CDR2 SVGIG (reference sequence). CDR3 length: 14 amino acids. The ends lost 8 bases at V and 0 bases at J; junction bases unmatched: 8. CDR3 bases: TGTGCCCAATCAACAGCGGGGGGCTCCTACGAGCAGTACTTC. It specifies CAQSTAGGSYEQYF. The variable domain in full, with the rest retrieved from reference TRBV30 and TRBJ2-7, is SQTIHQWPATLVQPVGSPLSLECTVEGTSNPNLYWYRQAAGRGLQLLFYSVGIGQISSEVPQNLSASRPQDRQFILSSKKLLLSDSGFYLCAQSTAGGSYEQYFGPGTRLTVT.

The chain employs TRBV27 and TRBJ2-3; D call uncertain. V was cut by 3 bases and J by 5 bases, with 12 bases left in between. Germline V gene data show CDR1 as MNHEY and CDR2 as SMNVEV (reference sequence). The CDR3 has 14 residues. CDR3 in amino acids: CASSFEARGDTQYF. DNA for the CDR3: TGTGCCAGCAGTTTTGAGGCAAGAGGAGATACGCAGTATTTT.

The chain is built from TRBV4-3 and TRBJ1-1; weak D call: TRBD1 (6 bases). Germline assignment: CDR1 LGHNA and CDR2 YSLEER. CDR3 size: 15 residues. V lost 3 bases to trimming and J lost 0 bases, with 11 bases between them. CDR3 sequence: CASSHDRPMNTEAFF. The CDR3 nucleotides read TGCGCCAGCAGCCACGACAGGCCTATGAACACTGAAGCTTTCTTT.

V usage is TRBV7-8 and J usage is TRBJ1-6; 9 bases agree with TRBD1. The trim removed 5 bases at V and 10 bases at J, leaving 6 bases unmatched. Germline CDR1 and CDR2: SGHVS and FQNEAQ. This CDR3 contains 14 residues. The DNA for the CDR3 is TGTGCCAGCAGCCTACAGGGGGCAAGGTCACCCCTCCACTTT. This encodes CASSLQGARSPLHF.

This rearrangement joins TRBV5-1 to TRBJ2-7; a weak D match, TRBD2 (6 bases). V was pared by 2 bases and J by 2 bases, with 11 bases between. CDR1 is SGHRS, CDR2 YFSETQ, per germline. The CDR3 consists of 14 residues. CDR3 in amino acids: CASSFSSEPYEQYF. The CDR3 DNA is TGCGCCAGCAGCTTCTCTAGCGAGCCCTACGAGCAGTACTTC.

This rearrangement joins TRBV9 to TRBJ2-1, with D unresolved. V was clipped by 3 bases and J by 5 bases, with 9 bases between them. The CDR3 covers 13 residues. Germline V gives CDR1 SGDLS, CDR2 YYNGEE. The CDR3 DNA sequence: TGTGCCAGCAGCGGGCCTGGGCACAATGAGCAGTTCTTC. Amino acid sequence: CASSGPGHNEQFF.

The J gene is TRBJ1-2, the V gene TRBV7-2; no definite D call. Trimming shortened V by 2 bases and J by 6 bases, and 7 bases separated the two germline ends. The CDR3 is 12 residues long. In germline, CDR1 is SGHTA, CDR2 FQGNSA. CDR3 sequence (DNA): TGTGCCAGCAGCTTATACATGGATGGCTACACCTTC. Its protein product is CASSLYMDGYTF.

For this clone: This specimen includes other DNA sequences encoding the same CDR3. The genes are TRBV5-1 and TRBJ1-5; D is unclear. Per the germline V gene, CDR1 is SGHRS and CDR2 is YFSETQ. The CDR3 covers 13 residues. V was trimmed by 4 bases and J by 2 bases, leaving 7 bases between them. As DNA, the CDR3 is TGCGCCAGCAGCCTAGACGGCAATCAGCCCCAGCATTTT. Translation gives CASSLDGNQPQHF.

This chain connects TRBV6-6 to TRBJ1-1; D gene unclear. The CDR3 consists of 14 residues. Germline CDR1 reads MNHNY; CDR2 reads SVGAGI (reference sequence). V was cut by 6 bases and J by 4 bases, with 15 bases left in between. Here the CDR3 DNA reads TGTGCCAGCAGCCCCAAACAGCTGAGCACTGAAGCTTTCTTT. The encoded protein is CASSPKQLSTEAFF.

The J gene is TRBJ2-3, the V gene TRBV5-1; 8 bases match TRBD1. The CDR3 loop spans 16 amino acids. V was pared by 0 bases and J by 5 bases, with 8 bases of the junction left unmatched. Germline V gene data show CDR1 as SGHRS and CDR2 as YFSETQ. CDR3 DNA sequence: TGCGCCAGCAGCTTGGGTGGCAGGGGGCAAGGAGATACGCAGTATTTT. It yields the protein CASSLGGRGQGDTQYF. The entire variable domain, with the rest obtained from reference TRBV5-1 and TRBJ2-3, is as follows: KAGVTQTPRYLIKTRGQQVTLSCSPISGHRSVSWYQQTPGQGLQFLFEYFSETQRNKGNFPGRFSGRQFSNSRSEMNVSTLELGDSALYLCASSLGGRGQGDTQYFGPGTRLTVL.

The chain employs TRBV19 and TRBJ1-2; no definite D call. Trimming cost V 4 bases and J 13 bases, with 16 bases left between them. In germline, CDR1 is LNHDA, CDR2 SQIVND (reference sequence). The CDR3 length is 12 residues. The CDR3 protein is CASSTPAGAGTF. In DNA, the CDR3 is TGTGCCAGTAGTACCCCGGCAGGCGCTGGCACCTTC. Full variable domain (rest looked up from reference TRBV19 and TRBJ1-2): DGGITQSPKYLFRKEGQNVTLSCEQNLNHDAMYWYRQDPGQGLRLIYYSQIVNDFQKGDIAEGYSVSREKKESFPLTVTSAQKNPTAFYLCASSTPAGAGTFGSGTRLTVV.

This clone came up a few times. The chain is built from TRBV2 and TRBJ1-5, with D maybe TRBD1 (5 bases). This CDR3 contains 16 residues. Germline-derived CDR1 and CDR2 are SNHLY and FYNNEI. Deletions cut 3 bases from V and 4 bases from J, with 16 bases between. The CDR3 spells CASSDPSAGSNQPQHF. CDR3 nucleotides: TGTGCCAGCAGTGATCCCTCAGCAGGGTCAAATCAGCCCCAGCATTTT.

In its sample, this clone was seen once. The V call is TRBV7-2, the J call TRBJ1-5, with D tentatively TRBD1 (5 bases). Germline V lookup: CDR1 SGHTA, CDR2 FQGNSA. This CDR3 contains 14 residues. V lost 1 base and J lost 7, with 11 bases in between. The CDR3 bases are TGTGCCAGCAGCTTAGGGGGGGGAGGGCAGCCCCAGCATTTT. The encoded protein is CASSLGGGGQPQHF.

V and J are TRBV5-1 and TRBJ1-3; D is unclear. V lost 7 bases and J 1 base, leaving 12 bases between the germline ends. Germline V gives CDR1 SGHRS, CDR2 YFSETQ. The CDR3 has 14 amino acids. CDR3 protein: CASGEAASGNTIYF. CDR3 sequence (DNA): TGCGCCAGCGGGGAGGCGGCGTCTGGAAACACCATATATTTT.

The chain employs TRBV7-9 and TRBJ2-3; 13 nucleotides match TRBD2. The J segment lost 6 bases and the V segment lost 5 bases, leaving 5 bases of the junction unmatched. This CDR3 has 15 residues. Germline-derived CDR1 and CDR2 are SEHNR and FQNEAQ (reference sequence). This CDR3 reads CASSQILAGGDTQYF. As DNA, the CDR3 is TGTGCCAGCAGCCAGATACTAGCGGGAGGGGATACGCAGTATTTT.

J is TRBJ1-5 and V is TRBV3-1 (or the pseudogene TRBV3-2), with D possibly matching TRBD1 (6 bases). The CDR3 runs to 12 residues. Per germline, CDR1 LGHDT and CDR2 YNNKEL (reference sequence). The ends were cut back, 6 bases at V and 4 bases at J, with 7 bases in the middle. The DNA for the CDR3 is TGTGCCAGCAGGACAGGTAATCAGCCCCAGCATTTT. Its protein is CASRTGNQPQHF.

V gene TRBV10-3 combines with J gene TRBJ1-6; 7 bases are a match to TRBD1. CDR1 and CDR2 from the germline V gene are ENHRY and SYGVKD. CDR3 length: 16 amino acids. V shed 0 bases and J 10 bases; nucleotides not matched to a gene: 9. The CDR3 nucleotides are TGTGCCATCAGTGAGTCAGTAGGACAGGCCGGATCACCCCTCCACTTT. Translating gives CAISESVGQAGSPLHF.

This clone was detected only a few times. This sequence joins TRBV28 and TRBJ1-5; D is unresolved. The germline V gene has CDR1 MDHEN and CDR2 SYDVKM. Trimming stripped 4 bases from V and 0 bases from J, with 10 bases between. This CDR3 comprises 15 residues. The CDR3 DNA reads TGTGCCAGCAGTTCCCGTACTTATAGCAATCAGCCCCAGCATTTT. It translates to CASSSRTYSNQPQHF.

The chain carries TRBV28 and TRBJ1-1; 7 bases agree with TRBD1. CDR1 is MDHEN and CDR2 is SYDVKM in the germline V gene. This CDR3 has 14 amino acids. Trimming took 5 bases from V and 10 from J; bases not matched to a gene: 13. DNA for the CDR3: TGTGCCAGCAGTCTCAGGGGGATGGCGGGGGGAGCTTTCTTT. Amino acids: CASSLRGMAGGAFF.

This chain joins TRBV4-1 and TRBJ2-2, with 7 bases matching TRBD1. The CDR3 is 15 residues long. J was trimmed by 6 bases and V by 7 bases; bases with no gene match: 11. Per the germline V gene, CDR1 is MGHRA and CDR2 is YSYEKL. CDR3 sequence reads: CASTRSGGMAGELFF. As DNA, the CDR3 is TGCGCCAGCACACGGTCAGGGGGAATGGCCGGGGAGCTGTTTTTT.

This clone was counted a single time. The chain is built from TRBV7-3 and TRBJ1-2; possibly TRBD1 for D (6 bases). Per germline, CDR1 SGHTA and CDR2 FQGTGA. Between the trimmed V and J ends, which lost 8 bases and 2 bases, there was a span of 9 bases. The length of the CDR3 is 12 residues. CDR3 nucleotide sequence: TGTGCCAGCGGGGGCGCGAACTATGGCTACACCTTC. It specifies CASGGANYGYTF.

The rearrangement links TRBV4-1 to TRBJ2-7; 8 bases fit TRBD1. V gave up 4 bases and J gave up 2 bases; unmatched junction bases: 13. This CDR3 region has 17 residues. CDR1 is MGHRA and CDR2 is YSYEKL in the germline V gene. CDR3 sequence reads: CASSPQGVSGVAYEQYF. CDR3 sequence (DNA): TGCGCCAGCAGCCCACAGGGGGTTAGCGGAGTTGCCTACGAGCAGTACTTC.

This CDR3 reads CASSYSTGAEAFF. The CDR3 region has the DNA TGTGCCAGCAGTTACTCTACAGGGGCTGAAGCTTTCTTT. The chain couples TRBV6-6 to TRBJ1-1, with TRBD1 matching over 7 bases. The V segment lost 0 bases and the J segment 6 bases; nucleotides outside the gene matches: 1. This CDR3 spans 13 amino acids. Germline values: CDR1 MNHNY, CDR2 SVGAGI (reference sequence).

The J gene is TRBJ1-5, the V gene TRBV28; no firm D call. V lost 2 bases to trimming and J lost 5 bases, with 13 bases between them. This CDR3 contains 15 residues. The germline gives CDR1 MDHEN, CDR2 SYDVKM. The CDR3 loop is CASSLRLTVDQPQHF. The CDR3 DNA reads TGTGCCAGCAGTTTAAGGTTAACAGTCGATCAGCCCCAGCATTTT.

J is TRBJ2-5 and V is TRBV3-1 (or the pseudogene TRBV3-2); TRBD2 matches at 12 bases. CDR3 length equals 15 residues. V dropped 5 bases and J dropped 1; count of bases not matched to a gene: 2. Germline V gives CDR1 LGHDT, CDR2 YNNKEL (reference sequence). This chain's CDR3 is CASSTSGGPQETQYF. The DNA of the CDR3 is TGTGCCAGCAGCACTAGCGGGGGGCCCCAAGAGACCCAGTACTTC.

V gene TRBV12-3 or TRBV12-4 combines with J gene TRBJ1-4; 12 bases match TRBD1. The CDR3 is 13 amino acids. J was trimmed by 12 bases and V by 3 bases; bases with no gene match: 2. CDR3 protein: CASSFGTGGELFF. Here the CDR3 DNA reads TGTGCCAGCAGTTTTGGGACAGGGGGCGAACTGTTTTTT.

This rearrangement joins TRBV7-2 to TRBJ2-3; TRBD2 matches at 10 bases. The CDR3 has 16 amino acids. J gave up 4 bases and V 1 base, and 5 bases lay outside the gene matches. CDR1 SGHTA and CDR2 FQGNSA come from the germline V gene. The CDR3, as DNA: TGTGCCAGCAGCTTAGAGGGGACTAGCGCAGCAGATACGCAGTATTTT. It codes for CASSLEGTSAADTQYF.